The 8 T cell receptor beta chains reported below all come from one sample, sequenced in a study of low-dose radiotherapy and immunotherapy resistance in tumors. Alpha- and beta-chain coverage of first-strand cDNA came from TRAV- and TRBV-specific primers. With a constant-region primer and a V-primer adapter, TCRs were subjected to roughly 20 PCR cycles of amplification. One entry per CDR3 protein, called by TCRdb with MiXCR from the reads. The profile covers thousands of distinct CDR3 sequences, with about 71% appearing a single time and around 10% taken by the ten largest. Receptor source: a human donor with advanced metastatic prostate, ovarian, gallbladder or colorectal cancer (not recorded which). This table probably holds off-target reads from a library built for another chain.

This chain uses TRBV18 with TRBJ1-1; 8 bases match TRBD1. Germline V lookup: CDR1 KGHSH, CDR2 LQKENI. CDR3 size: 15 residues. J lost 0 bases, V lost 4 bases, and 4 bases had no gene match. This CDR3 is CASSRGTGMNTEAFF. CDR3 DNA: TGTGCCAGCTCACGAGGGACAGGCATGAACACTGAAGCTTTCTTT.

The V call is TRBV6-6, the J call TRBJ2-7; TRBD1 aligns across 10 bases. After removal of 0 bases from V and 5 bases from J, the junction contained 4 bases not matched to a gene. CDR3 length: 15 residues. Germline V gene lookup returns CDR1 MNHNY and CDR2 SVGAGI (reference sequence). In nucleotides, the CDR3 is TGTGCCAGCAGTTACTCGGAGACAGGGGGCAACGAGCAGTACTTC. Amino acid sequence: CASSYSETGGNEQYF.

The V call is TRBV6-1, the J call TRBJ2-1; the D call may be TRBD1 or TRBD2 (5 bases each). CDR1 is MNHNS, CDR2 SASEGT, per germline. Between the trimmed V and J ends, which lost 10 bases and 0 bases, there was a span of 16 bases. This CDR3 spans 15 amino acids. CDR3 loop: CATAPGHSSYNEQFF. CDR3 DNA: TGTGCCACAGCCCCGGGGCATAGCTCCTACAATGAGCAGTTCTTC.

This clonotype was seen more than once but under ten times. The genes are TRBV6-6 and TRBJ1-1; 9 nucleotides match TRBD1. Germline trimming cut 7 bases from V and 1 base from J; bases unmatched to any gene: 7. Germline V CDR1 and CDR2: MNHNY, SVGAGI (reference sequence). This CDR3 spans 15 amino acids. As DNA, the CDR3 is TGTGCCAGCACACAGGGGGCTACTGGGAACACTGAAGCTTTCTTT. This encodes CASTQGATGNTEAFF.

The chain combines TRBV5-1 with TRBJ2-7, with 13 positions matching TRBD2. V gave up 0 bases and J gave up 2 bases; unmatched junction bases: 2. Germline-derived CDR1 and CDR2 are SGHRS and YFSETQ. The CDR3 sequence is 16 residues long. The CDR3 reads CASSLGGTSGTYEQYF. Here the CDR3 DNA reads TGCGCCAGCAGCTTGGGTGGGACTAGCGGGACCTACGAGCAGTACTTC.

The chain carries TRBV20-1 and TRBJ2-7; no clear D gene. Germline lookup yields CDR1 DFQATT and CDR2 SNEGSKA (reference sequence). With 6 bases removed from V and 1 base from J, the gap between germline ends came to 13 bases. The CDR3 has 13 residues. CDR3 nucleotides: TGCAGTGCCGCGAAAACATCGTCCTACGAGCAGTACTTC. Protein product: CSAAKTSSYEQYF.

The CDR3 loop is CASSPQRLGAGNEQFF. As DNA, the CDR3 is TGTGCCAGCAGTCCCCAGAGGCTAGGAGCCGGCAATGAGCAGTTCTTC. The chain has TRBV11-2 and TRBJ2-1; no clear D gene. CDR1 and CDR2 from the germline V gene are SGHAT and FQNNGV. The CDR3 extends over 16 amino acids. Trimming cost V 6 bases and J 6 bases, with 21 bases left between them.

This chain connects TRBV29-1 to TRBJ2-6; tentative D call: TRBD2 (5 bases). Trimming removed 4 bases at V and 1 base at J, with 20 bases between. Germline assignment: CDR1 SQVTM and CDR2 ANQGSEA. The CDR3 consists of 18 residues. DNA for the CDR3: TGCAGCGTTGTTCTAGCAGAGGGCATTATTTCTGGGGCCAACGTCCTGACTTTC. As protein: CSVVLAEGIISGANVLTF.